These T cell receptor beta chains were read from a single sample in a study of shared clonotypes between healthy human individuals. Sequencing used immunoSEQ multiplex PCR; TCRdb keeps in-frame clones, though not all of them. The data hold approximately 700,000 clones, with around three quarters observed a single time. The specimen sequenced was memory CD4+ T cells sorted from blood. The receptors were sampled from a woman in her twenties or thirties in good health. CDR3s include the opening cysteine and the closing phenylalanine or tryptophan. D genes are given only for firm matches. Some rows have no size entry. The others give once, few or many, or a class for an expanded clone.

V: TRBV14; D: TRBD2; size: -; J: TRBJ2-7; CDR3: CASSQRQNSGSWGEQYF; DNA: TGTGCCAGCAGCCAAAGGCAGAATAGCGGGAGTTGGGGCGAGCAGTACTTC
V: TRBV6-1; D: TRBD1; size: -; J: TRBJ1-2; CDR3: CASTSGGAGNYGYTF; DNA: TGTGCCAGCACCTCAGGGGGGGCAGGCAACTATGGCTACACCTTC
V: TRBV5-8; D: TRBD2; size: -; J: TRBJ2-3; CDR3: CASSPGTSGSTDTQYF; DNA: TGTGCCAGCAGCCCCGGGACTAGCGGTAGCACAGATACGCAGTATTTT
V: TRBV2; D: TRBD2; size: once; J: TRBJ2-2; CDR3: CASSSRLALGDTGELFF; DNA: TGTGCCAGCAGCTCCCGACTAGCGTTAGGGGACACCGGGGAGCTGTTTTTT
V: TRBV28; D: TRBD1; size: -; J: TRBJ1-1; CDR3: CASRPGTVERNTEAFF; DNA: TGTGCCAGCAGACCTGGGACAGTTGAAAGGAACACTGAAGCTTTCTTT
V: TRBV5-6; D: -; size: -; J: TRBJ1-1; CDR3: CASSARGRNTEAFF; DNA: TGTGCCAGCAGCGCTAGGGGGAGGAACACTGAAGCTTTCTTT
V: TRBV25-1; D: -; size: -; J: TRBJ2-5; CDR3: CASSMQGGVGLETQYF; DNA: TGTGCCAGCAGTATGCAGGGGGGAGTAGGTTTGGAGACCCAGTACTTC
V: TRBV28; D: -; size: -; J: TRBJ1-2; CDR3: CASSAPGPGNYGYTF; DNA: TGTGCCAGCAGCGCGCCCGGGCCAGGCAACTATGGCTACACCTTC
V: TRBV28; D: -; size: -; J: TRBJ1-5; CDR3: CASSLQGFNQPQHF; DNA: TGTGCCAGCAGTTTACAGGGATTTAATCAGCCCCAGCATTTT
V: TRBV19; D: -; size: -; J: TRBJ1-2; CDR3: CASSGQQGFIDGYTF; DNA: TGTGCCAGTAGTGGACAACAGGGTTTTATTGATGGCTACACCTTC
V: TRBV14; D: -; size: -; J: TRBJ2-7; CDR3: CASSLFRGHYEQYF; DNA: TGTGCCAGCAGCCTCTTCCGTGGACACTACGAGCAGTACTTC
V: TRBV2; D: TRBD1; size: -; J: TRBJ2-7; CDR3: CASRARDRGVEQYF; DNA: TGTGCCAGCAGGGCGCGAGACAGGGGGGTCGAGCAGTACTTC
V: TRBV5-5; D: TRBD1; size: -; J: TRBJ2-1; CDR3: CASSFGQGVDNEQFF; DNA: TGTGCCAGCAGCTTCGGACAGGGTGTGGACAATGAGCAGTTCTTC
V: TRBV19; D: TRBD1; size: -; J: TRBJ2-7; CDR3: CASRTSGQYSYEQYF; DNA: TGTGCCAGTAGGACTTCGGGACAGTACTCCTACGAGCAGTACTTC
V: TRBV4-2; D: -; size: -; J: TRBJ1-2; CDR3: CASSQGGGDYGYTF; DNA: TGTGCCAGCAGCCAAGGCGGCGGAGACTATGGCTACACCTTC
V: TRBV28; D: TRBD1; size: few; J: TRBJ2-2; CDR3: CASPPGQANTGELFF; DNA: TGTGCCAGCCCCCCGGGACAGGCGAACACCGGGGAGCTGTTTTTT
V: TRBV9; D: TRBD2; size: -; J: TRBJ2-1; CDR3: CASSVAPASGRQGYNEQFF; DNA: TGTGCCAGCAGCGTAGCCCCCGCTAGCGGGAGACAGGGTTACAATGAGCAGTTCTTC
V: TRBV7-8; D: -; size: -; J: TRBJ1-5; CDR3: CASSLNLGQPQHF; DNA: TGTGCCAGCAGCCTAAACTTGGGTCAGCCCCAGCATTTT
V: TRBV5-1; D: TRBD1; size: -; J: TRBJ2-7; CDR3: CASSFLTGGRGGTYEQYF; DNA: TGCGCCAGCAGCTTCTTGACAGGGGGCCGGGGCGGGACCTACGAGCAGTACTTC
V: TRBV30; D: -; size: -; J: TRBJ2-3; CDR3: CAWSIASGTDTQYF; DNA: TGTGCCTGGAGTATTGCTAGCGGCACAGATACGCAGTATTTT
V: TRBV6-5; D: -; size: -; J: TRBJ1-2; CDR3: CASRSDGNYGYTF; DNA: TGTGCCAGCAGGTCGGACGGGAACTATGGCTACACCTTC
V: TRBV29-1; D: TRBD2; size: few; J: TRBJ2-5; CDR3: CSVASGIGKTQYF; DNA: TGCAGCGTTGCGAGCGGGATAGGGAAGACCCAGTACTTC
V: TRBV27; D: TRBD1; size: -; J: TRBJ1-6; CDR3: CASSFRAGTDVNSPLHF; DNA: TGTGCCAGCAGTTTCAGGGCAGGGACAGACGTTAATTCACCCCTCCACTTT
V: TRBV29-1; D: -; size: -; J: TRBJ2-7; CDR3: CSASPGAAREQYF; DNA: TGCAGCGCTTCCCCTGGGGCGGCCCGCGAGCAGTACTTC
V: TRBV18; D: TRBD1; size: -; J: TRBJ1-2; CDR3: CASSLRQGFGGYTF; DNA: TGTGCCAGCTCACTCCGACAGGGATTTGGTGGCTACACCTTC
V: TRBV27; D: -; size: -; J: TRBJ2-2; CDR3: CASTRTTPASYTGELFF; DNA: TGTGCCAGCACCCGCACGACTCCCGCGAGTTACACCGGGGAGCTGTTTTTT
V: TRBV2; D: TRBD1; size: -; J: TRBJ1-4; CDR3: CASTLGGQALFF; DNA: TGTGCCAGCACCCTAGGGGGACAGGCGCTGTTTTTT
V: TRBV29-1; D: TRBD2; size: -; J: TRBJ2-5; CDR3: CSGRVGGPETQYF; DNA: TGCAGCGGACGCGTGGGAGGGCCAGAGACCCAGTACTTC
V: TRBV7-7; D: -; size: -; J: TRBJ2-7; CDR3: CASSLSPTGHEQYF; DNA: TGTGCCAGCAGCTTATCCCCGACCGGCCACGAGCAGTACTTC
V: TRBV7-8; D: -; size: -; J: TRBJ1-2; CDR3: CASSSRPSSSYGYTF; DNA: TGTGCCAGCAGCTCTCGCCCCAGTAGTTCCTATGGCTACACCTTC
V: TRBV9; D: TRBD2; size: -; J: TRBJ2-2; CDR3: CASSAGLAGAGELFF; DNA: TGTGCCAGCAGCGCCGGACTAGCGGGAGCCGGGGAGCTGTTTTTT
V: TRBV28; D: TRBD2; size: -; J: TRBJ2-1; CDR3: CASTDPGLAGVGQQFF; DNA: TGTGCCAGCACCGACCCCGGACTAGCGGGAGTCGGACAGCAGTTCTTC
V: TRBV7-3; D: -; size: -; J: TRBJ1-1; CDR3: CASSLTPKVGGRFTEAFF; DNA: TGTGCCAGCAGCTTAACCCCCAAGGTTGGGGGGCGCTTCACTGAAGCTTTCTTT
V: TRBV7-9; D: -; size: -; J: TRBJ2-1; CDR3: CASSLGMGEQFF; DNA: TGTGCCAGCAGCTTAGGGATGGGTGAGCAGTTCTTC
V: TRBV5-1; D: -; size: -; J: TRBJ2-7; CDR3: CASSLGPEDEQYF; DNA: TGCGCCAGCAGCTTGGGCCCGGAGGACGAGCAGTACTTC
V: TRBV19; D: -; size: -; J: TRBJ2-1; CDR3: CASSIGGGGSSYNEQFF; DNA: TGTGCCAGTAGTATAGGGGGAGGGGGTAGCTCCTACAATGAGCAGTTCTTC
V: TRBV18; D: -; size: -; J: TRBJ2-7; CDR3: CASSPVRETYEQYF; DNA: TGTGCCAGCTCACCGGTTCGGGAGACCTACGAGCAGTACTTC
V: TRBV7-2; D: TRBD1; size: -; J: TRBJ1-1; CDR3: CASSLGGGLMNTEAFF; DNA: TGTGCCAGCAGCTTAGGAGGGGGCCTGATGAACACTGAAGCTTTCTTT
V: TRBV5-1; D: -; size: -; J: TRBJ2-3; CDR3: CATKRPGTDTQYF; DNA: TGCGCCACCAAGCGTCCGGGGACAGATACGCAGTATTTT
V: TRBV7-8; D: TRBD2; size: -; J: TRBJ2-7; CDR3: CASSLGGLAGYEQYF; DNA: TGTGCCAGCAGCTTAGGAGGACTAGCGGGCTACGAGCAGTACTTC
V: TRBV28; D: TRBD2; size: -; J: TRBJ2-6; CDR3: CASSSLGTRETGANVLTF; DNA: TGTGCCAGCAGCTCGTTGGGGACTAGGGAAACTGGGGCCAACGTCCTGACTTTC
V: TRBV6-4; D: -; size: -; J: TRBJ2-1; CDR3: CASSRDAGRSYNEQFF; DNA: TGTGCCAGCAGTAGGGATGCGGGGAGGTCCTACAATGAGCAGTTCTTC
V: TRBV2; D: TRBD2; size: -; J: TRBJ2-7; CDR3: CASSGSSGRAGYEQYF; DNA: TGTGCCAGCAGTGGGTCTAGCGGGAGGGCCGGGTACGAGCAGTACTTC